A selection of T cell receptor beta chains follows, all from one sample in a study of T-cell reconstitution after alpha-beta-depleted transplantation in children. TCRdb used MiXCR to reprocess the PCR reads, holding one entry per CDR3 protein. Of about 980,000 distinct CDR3 sequences detected, about 30% appear once; the ten largest clones hold 28%. Sequencing used PBMCs, mostly from graft donor cells, obtained 360 days after TCRalphabeta/CD19-depleted stem cell transplant. The receptors come from a boy younger than two who had a stem cell transplant for SCID, so the T cells may come from the graft donor. Both conserved end residues are trimmed from each CDR3. A D gene is named only where the DNA matches it firmly. A row's size may be missing; if present it is once, few, many or a size class.

D gene	clone size	V gene	J gene	CDR3 protein
.	few	TRBV12-5	TRBJ2-5	ASGSGSSQETQY
TRBD2	once	TRBV11-2	TRBJ2-5	ASSLVGLAGGRGETQY
.	.	TRBV4-2	TRBJ2-7	ASSQDATYEQY
TRBD1	many	TRBV5-1	TRBJ2-1	ASSPRQGSYNEQF
TRBD1	.	TRBV28	TRBJ2-7	ASETTGTGGTEQY
.	few	TRBV19	TRBJ2-2	ASSMDIPNTGELF
.	many	TRBV20-1	TRBJ1-3	SARGIGNTIY
.	few	TRBV10-3	TRBJ2-3	AISVLPRNTITDTQY
.	few	TRBV28	TRBJ1-1	ASSLRQEITEAF
TRBD1	few	TRBV4-2	TRBJ2-1	ASSAGTEGEQF
.	many	TRBV3-1	TRBJ2-5	ASSSQGLVGETQY
TRBD2	.	TRBV4-2	TRBJ2-3	ASSRLAGGLEGTDTQY
.	.	TRBV20-1	TRBJ1-4	SALRDWSEKLF
.	.	TRBV4-1	TRBJ2-7	ASSQEQAYEQY
.	.	TRBV11-1	TRBJ2-1	ASSSGTPPYNEQF
.	few	TRBV12-3/TRBV12-4	TRBJ1-1	ASNPSWGTEAF
TRBD1	.	TRBV20-1	TRBJ2-1	SALRDRGRNEQF
.	few	TRBV12-3/TRBV12-4	TRBJ2-5	ASTGTRETQY
.	.	TRBV27	TRBJ1-2	ASSVRYGINYGYT
.	.	TRBV29-1	TRBJ2-7	SVVYSYEQY
.	once	TRBV20-1	TRBJ1-1	SSQTGLIDVTEAF
.	few	TRBV10-3	TRBJ2-1	AISESGKGDGYNEQF
TRBD1	.	TRBV12-3/TRBV12-4	TRBJ1-3	ASSFRGRNTIY
TRBD1	.	TRBV7-7	TRBJ2-1	ASSRGQGAGNEQF
TRBD2	few	TRBV6-5	TRBJ2-1	ASSYRWGASGEVNEQF
.	.	TRBV5-1	TRBJ2-7	ASSWTGIEYEQY